Listed below are T cell receptor beta chains from one sample, sequenced in a study of blood T cell repertoires in COVID-19. The repertoire was sequenced with immunoSEQ multiplex PCR; TCRdb's copy has only in-frame clones and lacks some. This table has over 90,000 clones, about 85% appearing once. The material sequenced was peripheral blood. These TCRs come from a man over 45 in a cohort sampled during active COVID-19. Both conserved end residues are part of each CDR3. Fields, in order: CDR3 DNA, CDR3 protein, V gene, D gene, J gene, clone size. D genes are given only for firm matches. Clone sizes are given selectively: once, few, many, or a class where the clone is expanded.

CDR3 DNA: TGTGCCAGCAGTACTCAACAGGGGCCCCTCGCCCTAGCCAAAAACATTCAGTACTTC
CDR3 protein: CASSTQQGPLALAKNIQYF
V gene: TRBV5-6
D gene: TRBD1
J gene: TRBJ2-4
clone size: -

CDR3 DNA: TGCGCCAGCAGTGAGATATCAGGGGTGAAGAGTCAGCCCCAGCATTTT
CDR3 protein: CASSEISGVKSQPQHF
V gene: TRBV10-2
D gene: -
J gene: TRBJ1-5
clone size: once

CDR3 DNA: TGTGCCAGCAGCGTGGGACAGGGGGAGGGGACTGAAGCTTTCTTT
CDR3 protein: CASSVGQGEGTEAFF
V gene: TRBV9
D gene: TRBD1
J gene: TRBJ1-1
clone size: -

CDR3 DNA: TGTGCCAGCAGCCCAAGAGACAGGGTAGCGTACGAGCAGTACTTC
CDR3 protein: CASSPRDRVAYEQYF
V gene: TRBV11-3
D gene: TRBD1
J gene: TRBJ2-7
clone size: few

CDR3 DNA: TGTGCCAGCAGTCCCGCTTGGACAGCAACCTACGAGCAGTACTTC
CDR3 protein: CASSPAWTATYEQYF
V gene: TRBV6-2/TRBV6-3
D gene: -
J gene: TRBJ2-7
clone size: -

CDR3 DNA: TGTGCCAGCAGGGAAAAACAGGGGAGCAATCAGCCCCAGCATTTT
CDR3 protein: CASREKQGSNQPQHF
V gene: TRBV2
D gene: TRBD1
J gene: TRBJ1-5
clone size: -

CDR3 DNA: TGTGCCAGCAGCAGAGACAGGAGTGAGACTGAAGCTTTCTTT
CDR3 protein: CASSRDRSETEAFF
V gene: TRBV11-3
D gene: -
J gene: TRBJ1-1
clone size: -

CDR3 DNA: TGTGCCATCAGTGCCGACAGGGCGAATGGCTACACCTTC
CDR3 protein: CAISADRANGYTF
V gene: TRBV10-3
D gene: TRBD1
J gene: TRBJ1-2
clone size: -

CDR3 DNA: TGCGCCAGCAGCTTGGGTCTAGTGGAGTCGAATGAGCAGTTCTTC
CDR3 protein: CASSLGLVESNEQFF
V gene: TRBV5-1
D gene: -
J gene: TRBJ2-1
clone size: -

CDR3 DNA: TGCAGCGCCCGTCAGGGGGGTCGCCACAATGAGCAGTTCTTC
CDR3 protein: CSARQGGRHNEQFF
V gene: TRBV29-1
D gene: -
J gene: TRBJ2-1
clone size: -

CDR3 DNA: TGTGCCAGCAGTCGGGGAGACTCCTACGAGCAGTACTTC
CDR3 protein: CASSRGDSYEQYF
V gene: TRBV7-9
D gene: -
J gene: TRBJ2-7
clone size: -

CDR3 DNA: TGTGCCAGTAGTATGTTCTTGACTAGCAGAGGTGATGAGCAGTTCTTC
CDR3 protein: CASSMFLTSRGDEQFF
V gene: TRBV19
D gene: TRBD2
J gene: TRBJ2-1
clone size: -

CDR3 DNA: TGTGCCAGCAGCCTACCCGGACAGGGCGTTTATGGCTACACCTTC
CDR3 protein: CASSLPGQGVYGYTF
V gene: TRBV11-2
D gene: TRBD1
J gene: TRBJ1-2
clone size: few

CDR3 DNA: TGTGCCAGCAGCTTCGGTCCAGGGGACAATGAGCAGTTCTTC
CDR3 protein: CASSFGPGDNEQFF
V gene: TRBV11-2
D gene: -
J gene: TRBJ2-1
clone size: -

CDR3 DNA: TGTGCCAGTAGTCCAGGGACAAGAACTAACTATGGCTACACCTTC
CDR3 protein: CASSPGTRTNYGYTF
V gene: TRBV19
D gene: -
J gene: TRBJ1-2
clone size: -

CDR3 DNA: TGTGCCAGCAGCTTGGGGCTAGCGGGGGAAGAGACCCAGTACTTC
CDR3 protein: CASSLGLAGEETQYF
V gene: TRBV5-8
D gene: TRBD2
J gene: TRBJ2-5
clone size: -

CDR3 DNA: TGTGCCAGCAGCTCGGGACTAGCGGAAAGTTACGAGCAGTACTTC
CDR3 protein: CASSSGLAESYEQYF
V gene: TRBV5-4
D gene: TRBD2
J gene: TRBJ2-7
clone size: -

CDR3 DNA: TGTGCCAGCAGCTTGTTTGGGGGGAGCTCCTACAATGAGCAGTTCTTC
CDR3 protein: CASSLFGGSSYNEQFF
V gene: TRBV5-8
D gene: -
J gene: TRBJ2-1
clone size: -

CDR3 DNA: TGCGCCAGCAGTAACCGACGGGGGTTCGATCAGCCCCAGCATTTT
CDR3 protein: CASSNRRGFDQPQHF
V gene: TRBV10-2
D gene: -
J gene: TRBJ1-5
clone size: -

CDR3 DNA: TGTGCCAGCAGAACAGGGGTGGAAAAAAAACTGTTTTTT
CDR3 protein: CASRTGVEKKLFF
V gene: TRBV6-5
D gene: TRBD1
J gene: TRBJ1-4
clone size: -

CDR3 DNA: TGTGCCAGCAGTTCGGCCACAGGGAATTCACCCCTCCACTTT
CDR3 protein: CASSSATGNSPLHF
V gene: TRBV6-2/TRBV6-3
D gene: -
J gene: TRBJ1-6
clone size: -

CDR3 DNA: TGCGCCAGCAGCTTTTTTCAGGGCGCGAGCACTGAAGCTTTCTTT
CDR3 protein: CASSFFQGASTEAFF
V gene: TRBV5-1
D gene: -
J gene: TRBJ1-1
clone size: -

CDR3 DNA: TGTGCCAGTAGTATAGCGCAGGGAGGGTATGGCTACACCTTC
CDR3 protein: CASSIAQGGYGYTF
V gene: TRBV19
D gene: -
J gene: TRBJ1-2
clone size: -

CDR3 DNA: TGTGCCAGCAGCTTAGGGGCAATGTTTGAAGCTTTCTTT
CDR3 protein: CASSLGAMFEAFF
V gene: TRBV7-2
D gene: -
J gene: TRBJ1-1
clone size: -

CDR3 DNA: TGTGCCACCAGTGATTTGCTAGGATACAATGAGCAGTTCTTC
CDR3 protein: CATSDLLGYNEQFF
V gene: TRBV24-1
D gene: -
J gene: TRBJ2-1
clone size: -

CDR3 DNA: TGCGCCAGCAGCCAAGAGGGGGGGGACGGGGAGCTGTTTTTT
CDR3 protein: CASSQEGGDGELFF
V gene: TRBV4-3
D gene: TRBD2
J gene: TRBJ2-2
clone size: -

CDR3 DNA: TGTGCCAGCAGCTCGCCGGGACAGGGCAACTATGGCTACACCTTC
CDR3 protein: CASSSPGQGNYGYTF
V gene: TRBV5-4
D gene: TRBD1
J gene: TRBJ1-2
clone size: -

CDR3 DNA: TGTGCCAGCAGCTTTTGGGACAGACACACTGAAGCTTTCTTT
CDR3 protein: CASSFWDRHTEAFF
V gene: TRBV5-4
D gene: TRBD1
J gene: TRBJ1-1
clone size: -

CDR3 DNA: TGTGCCAGCAGCCCCCACAGGACCCCTCACCACTACGAGCAGTACTTC
CDR3 protein: CASSPHRTPHHYEQYF
V gene: TRBV7-6
D gene: -
J gene: TRBJ2-7
clone size: -

CDR3 DNA: TGCGCCAGCAGCCCCAGCGGGGACTACCCCTCGGATACGCAGTATTTT
CDR3 protein: CASSPSGDYPSDTQYF
V gene: TRBV4-1
D gene: TRBD2
J gene: TRBJ2-3
clone size: -

CDR3 DNA: TGTGCCAGCAGCCCCCGGCCAGGGTTAGCTTTCTTT
CDR3 protein: CASSPRPGLAFF
V gene: TRBV7-9
D gene: -
J gene: TRBJ1-1
clone size: -

CDR3 DNA: TGTGCCAGCTCACCACCGTCGCAAGCGGATTCTGAAGCTTTCTTT
CDR3 protein: CASSPPSQADSEAFF
V gene: TRBV18
D gene: -
J gene: TRBJ1-1
clone size: -

CDR3 DNA: TGTGCCAGTAGTACGGGGGGGCCAATAAATGAGCAGTTCTTC
CDR3 protein: CASSTGGPINEQFF
V gene: TRBV19
D gene: TRBD2
J gene: TRBJ2-1
clone size: -

CDR3 DNA: TGTGCCAGCAGTTACGGAGACTATGGCTACACCTTC
CDR3 protein: CASSYGDYGYTF
V gene: TRBV6-5
D gene: -
J gene: TRBJ1-2
clone size: -

CDR3 DNA: TGTGCCAGCAGCGCAACAGGGGGGGGGAGTCAGCCCCAGCATTTT
CDR3 protein: CASSATGGGSQPQHF
V gene: TRBV5-6
D gene: TRBD1
J gene: TRBJ1-5
clone size: -

CDR3 DNA: TGTGCCAGCAGCCAAACCGGACAGGGCGAAAACATTCAGTACTTC
CDR3 protein: CASSQTGQGENIQYF
V gene: TRBV3-1/TRBV3-2
D gene: TRBD1
J gene: TRBJ2-4
clone size: -

CDR3 DNA: TGTGCCAGCAGTTACTATGTACAGGGAGACCAGCCCCAGCATTTT
CDR3 protein: CASSYYVQGDQPQHF
V gene: TRBV6-6
D gene: -
J gene: TRBJ1-5
clone size: once

CDR3 DNA: TGTGCCAGCAGTGAAAGGGGGGGAAAGTATAATTCACCCCTCCACTTT
CDR3 protein: CASSERGGKYNSPLHF
V gene: TRBV6-1
D gene: -
J gene: TRBJ1-6
clone size: -

CDR3 DNA: TGTGCCAGCAACGAATACAGGACAGGGGGAGATACGCAGTATTTT
CDR3 protein: CASNEYRTGGDTQYF
V gene: TRBV6-5
D gene: TRBD1
J gene: TRBJ2-3
clone size: -

CDR3 DNA: TGTGCCAGCAGCCGACAGCTCAATCAGCCCCAGCATTTT
CDR3 protein: CASSRQLNQPQHF
V gene: TRBV11-2
D gene: -
J gene: TRBJ1-5
clone size: many

CDR3 DNA: TGTGCCAGCAGCTTAGTGGGCAGGGTTGGAAACACCATATATTTT
CDR3 protein: CASSLVGRVGNTIYF
V gene: TRBV13
D gene: -
J gene: TRBJ1-3
clone size: once

CDR3 DNA: TGTGCCAGCAGCCAGGCGGGAGAGACCCAGTACTTC
CDR3 protein: CASSQAGETQYF
V gene: TRBV3-1/TRBV3-2
D gene: -
J gene: TRBJ2-5
clone size: -

CDR3 DNA: TGTGCCAGCAGGTCCGACAGCCTCTACTCCTACGAGCAGTACTTC
CDR3 protein: CASRSDSLYSYEQYF
V gene: TRBV11-3
D gene: -
J gene: TRBJ2-7
clone size: -

CDR3 DNA: TGTGCCACCAGTGATCCACTAGCGGGGGGGCCCGATACGCAGTATTTT
CDR3 protein: CATSDPLAGGPDTQYF
V gene: TRBV24-1
D gene: TRBD2
J gene: TRBJ2-3
clone size: once

CDR3 DNA: TGTGCCAGCAGCGCCCGGGACTCCGGAGCCAACGAGCAGTACTTC
CDR3 protein: CASSARDSGANEQYF
V gene: TRBV9
D gene: -
J gene: TRBJ2-7
clone size: -

CDR3 DNA: TGTGCCAGCTCACCATCCAGGGCCAATCAGCCCCAGCATTTT
CDR3 protein: CASSPSRANQPQHF
V gene: TRBV18
D gene: -
J gene: TRBJ1-5
clone size: -

CDR3 DNA: TGTGCCAGCAGCACCTATCCGGGACAGGGCTTCTTC
CDR3 protein: CASSTYPGQGFF
V gene: TRBV12-3/TRBV12-4
D gene: TRBD1
J gene: TRBJ2-1
clone size: -

CDR3 DNA: TGTGCCAGTAGTACCCCCTTGGGGGCTGGTACCGGGGAGCTGTTTTTT
CDR3 protein: CASSTPLGAGTGELFF
V gene: TRBV19
D gene: -
J gene: TRBJ2-2
clone size: -

CDR3 DNA: TGTGCCAGCGGCCTTGGCTCTGGAAACACCATATATTTT
CDR3 protein: CASGLGSGNTIYF
V gene: TRBV12-3/TRBV12-4
D gene: -
J gene: TRBJ1-3
clone size: -

CDR3 DNA: TGTGCCAGCAGTCCCGCTGAGGTGGGACAGAACTCTGGAAACACCATATATTTT
CDR3 protein: CASSPAEVGQNSGNTIYF
V gene: TRBV27
D gene: TRBD1
J gene: TRBJ1-3
clone size: -

CDR3 DNA: TGTGCCAGCAGTTTAGGACAGGGCTCTGAAGCTTTCTTT
CDR3 protein: CASSLGQGSEAFF
V gene: TRBV12-3/TRBV12-4
D gene: TRBD1
J gene: TRBJ1-1
clone size: once